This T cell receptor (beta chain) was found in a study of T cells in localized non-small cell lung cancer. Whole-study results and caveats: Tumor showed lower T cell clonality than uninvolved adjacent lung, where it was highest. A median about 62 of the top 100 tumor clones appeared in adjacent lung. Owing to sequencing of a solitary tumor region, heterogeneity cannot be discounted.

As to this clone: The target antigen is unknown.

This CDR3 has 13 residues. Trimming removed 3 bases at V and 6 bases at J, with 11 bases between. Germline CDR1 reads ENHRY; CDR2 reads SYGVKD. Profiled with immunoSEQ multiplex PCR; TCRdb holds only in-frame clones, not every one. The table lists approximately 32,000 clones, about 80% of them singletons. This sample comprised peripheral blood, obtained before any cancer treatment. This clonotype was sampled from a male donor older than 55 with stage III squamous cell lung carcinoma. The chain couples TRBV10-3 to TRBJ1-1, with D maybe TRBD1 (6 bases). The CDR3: CAISEQGDPEAFF. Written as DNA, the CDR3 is TGTGCCATCAGTGAACAGGGAGATCCTGAAGCTTTCTTT.